This T cell receptor beta chain was recorded in a study of blood T cell repertoires in COVID-19. Study at large: The samples span acute and convalescent COVID-19 from the United States, Italy and Spain. Sources were T cells, B-cell-depleted T cells, or PBMCs; the material itself was cDNA or gDNA.

In the original workflow: Amplifying reference gene primers gave estimates of nucleated cell counts. TCRdb's table, derived via immunoSEQ multiplex PCR, lists solely in-frame clones and lacks some. V and J calls plus clone size are reproduced from that table; the DNA served to infer D and trimming. The table records more than 250,000 clones, around nine tenths of them present only once. V was clipped by 0 bases and J by 7 bases, with 16 bases between them. CDR3 size: 15 residues. Germline V gives CDR1 KGHSH, CDR2 LQKENI. The sample comprised PBMCs or T cells enriched from blood (not recorded which). The clonotype comes from a woman aged 18-35 years who had recovered from COVID-19. The chain recombines TRBV18 with TRBJ2-7; the D gene is possibly TRBD1 (5 bases). The CDR3 DNA reads as TGTGCCAGCTCACCACCATCAGGGCCTAGGGATGAGCAGTACTTC. It yields the protein CASSPPSGPRDEQYF.